This T cell receptor (beta chain) originates from a study of vaccination and CD4 T cells after COVID-19. Study overall: Four females and six males made up the convalescents, two of whom were Hispanic.

The treatment is: roughly 10-day PBMC culture with coronavirus spike peptide pools or control peptides (ViraFEST assay). Those CD4+ T cells from the unexposed donor predate the COVID-19 pandemic (2011-2018). The sample holds a few counts of this clonotype. The antigen remains undetermined. After removal of 0 bases from V and 4 bases from J, the junction contained 9 bases not matched to a gene. This CDR3 comprises 17 residues. The germline V gene encodes CDR1 MNHEY and CDR2 SVGAGI. With the Oncomine TCR Beta short-read assay, DNA from cultured CD4+ T cells was sequenced. TCRdb processed the PCR reads anew with MiXCR; each CDR3 protein has one entry. The data contain 950 to 1,100 distinct CDR3 sequences, less than 35% of them singletons.

The TCR was taken from a human donor in good health. This chain connects TRBV6-5 to TRBJ2-1; 7 bases map to TRBD2. Sequenced sample: CD4+ T cells from blood, cultured in vitro. CDR3 DNA: TGTGCCAGCAGTTACTCCCAGGCTAGCGGCCTTTACAATGAGCAGTTCTTC. Its translation is CASSYSQASGLYNEQFF.